This T cell receptor beta chain derives from a study of blood T cell repertoires in COVID-19. Study summary: The United States, Italy and Spain were the sources of the acute and convalescent COVID-19 samples. The cDNA or gDNA used as material had been derived from T cells, B-cell-depleted T cells, or PBMCs.

This CDR3 spans 17 amino acids. V shed 3 bases and J shed 1 base, with 15 bases lying between them. CDR1 and CDR2 from the germline V gene are SGHTA and FQGNSA. Per the original data handling: Estimation of nucleated cell counts relied on the amplification of reference gene primers. The method was immunoSEQ multiplex PCR; TCRdb's version includes in-frame clones alone and lacks a portion of them. That table supplies the V and J calls and clone size; D and trimming were determined from the DNA. The sample records 200,000 or so clones, 85% to 90% being singletons. This clone has just a few counts. The rearrangement uses TRBV7-2 and TRBJ2-2; possibly TRBD2 for D (5 bases). This TCR was sampled from a woman aged 55-75 years with acute or convalescent COVID-19. Sequenced material: peripheral blood. The CDR3 spells CASSFSWVGRNTGELFF. The CDR3 DNA reads TGTGCCAGCAGCTTCTCGTGGGTAGGGAGGAACACCGGGGAGCTGTTTTTT.